Listed below are T cell receptor beta chains from one sample, sequenced in a study of blood T cell repertoires in COVID-19. Sequencing was performed with immunoSEQ multiplex PCR; in TCRdb, only in-frame clones are kept and a portion is missing. The sample contains about 110,000 clones, 88% of which appear only once. The material sequenced was peripheral blood. These receptors all come from a woman aged 50 to 65 with acute or convalescent COVID-19. Both conserved end residues are part of each CDR3. Each record gives: CDR3 protein, CDR3 DNA, CDR3 length, V gene, D gene, clone size, J gene. A D gene is named only where the DNA matches it firmly. Size is stated for part of the rows, as once, few or many counts, or as a class when the clone is expanded.

CDR3: CASSGGGMGGNTEAFF
DNA: TGCGCCAGCAGTGGCGGAGGGATGGGGGGAAACACTGAAGCTTTCTTT
length: 16
V: TRBV10-1
D: NA
size: NA
J: TRBJ1-1

CDR3: CASSSQGGFDEKLFF
DNA: TGTGCCAGCTCATCCCAGGGAGGGTTCGATGAAAAACTGTTTTTT
length: 15
V: TRBV18
D: NA
size: NA
J: TRBJ1-4

CDR3: CASSLVVSGTSYEQYF
DNA: TGTGCCAGCAGCTTGGTGGTTAGCGGAACCTCCTACGAGCAGTACTTC
length: 16
V: TRBV5-5
D: NA
size: few
J: TRBJ2-7

CDR3: CASSLMGGPSGSHNEQFF
DNA: TGCGCCAGCAGCTTGATGGGGGGCCCCAGCGGGAGTCACAATGAGCAGTTCTTC
length: 18
V: TRBV5-1
D: TRBD2
size: NA
J: TRBJ2-1

CDR3: CAISARTGGHTDTQYF
DNA: TGTGCCATCAGTGCGAGGACGGGGGGACACACAGATACGCAGTATTTT
length: 16
V: TRBV10-3
D: NA
size: NA
J: TRBJ2-3

CDR3: CASSPGRNTEAFF
DNA: TGTGCCAGCTCACCGGGGCGGAACACTGAAGCTTTCTTT
length: 13
V: TRBV18
D: NA
size: NA
J: TRBJ1-1

CDR3: CATSRRQGAREAFF
DNA: TGTGCCACCAGCAGAAGACAGGGGGCTCGGGAAGCTTTCTTT
length: 14
V: TRBV15
D: TRBD1
size: many
J: TRBJ1-1

CDR3: CASSSRLAGTYEQYF
DNA: TGTGCCAGCAGCTCTAGACTAGCGGGTACCTACGAGCAGTACTTC
length: 15
V: TRBV11-2
D: TRBD2
size: NA
J: TRBJ2-7

CDR3: CASSSGQPLGTEAFF
DNA: TGCGCCAGCAGCTCGGGACAGCCCCTGGGCACTGAAGCTTTCTTT
length: 15
V: TRBV5-1
D: TRBD1
size: NA
J: TRBJ1-1

CDR3: CASSNQRVQPQHF
DNA: TGTGCCAGCAGTAACCAGCGGGTTCAGCCCCAGCATTTT
length: 13
V: TRBV6-6
D: NA
size: few
J: TRBJ1-5

CDR3: CASRTGAVGQPQHF
DNA: TGTGCCAGTAGGACAGGGGCGGTAGGTCAGCCCCAGCATTTT
length: 14
V: TRBV19
D: TRBD1
size: NA
J: TRBJ1-5

CDR3: CASSLDRNYEQYF
DNA: TGTGCCAGCAGCTTAGACAGGAACTACGAGCAGTACTTC
length: 13
V: TRBV11-3
D: NA
size: NA
J: TRBJ2-7

CDR3: CASKGGLAAVVDTQYF
DNA: TGTGCCAGTAAAGGGGGACTAGCGGCGGTCGTAGATACGCAGTATTTT
length: 16
V: TRBV19
D: TRBD2
size: NA
J: TRBJ2-3

CDR3: CASATSGIFNEQFF
DNA: TGTGCCAGCGCGACTAGCGGGATCTTCAATGAGCAGTTCTTC
length: 14
V: TRBV5-6
D: TRBD2
size: NA
J: TRBJ2-1

CDR3: CASSLSRGRVDTQYF
DNA: TGTGCCAGCAGTTTGAGCCGAGGGAGGGTGGATACGCAGTATTTT
length: 15
V: TRBV6-5
D: TRBD2
size: NA
J: TRBJ2-3

CDR3: CASRGDRVYEQYF
DNA: TGTGCCAGCAGGGGGGACAGGGTCTACGAGCAGTACTTC
length: 13
V: TRBV3-1/TRBV3-2
D: TRBD1
size: NA
J: TRBJ2-7

CDR3: CASGISGNSPLHF
DNA: TGTGCCAGCGGAATATCAGGGAATTCACCCCTCCACTTT
length: 13
V: TRBV27
D: NA
size: NA
J: TRBJ1-6

CDR3: CASSPQREGTQYF
DNA: TGTGCCAGCTCACCCCAGCGGGAGGGGACCCAGTACTTC
length: 13
V: TRBV18
D: TRBD2
size: NA
J: TRBJ2-5

CDR3: CASSQTGSPPQETQYF
DNA: TGTGCCAGCAGCCAAACGGGGTCCCCACCCCAAGAGACCCAGTACTTC
length: 16
V: TRBV3-1/TRBV3-2
D: NA
size: NA
J: TRBJ2-5

CDR3: CASSLGGLAGTSYEQYF
DNA: TGTGCCAGCAGCTTAGGGGGACTAGCGGGAACTTCCTACGAGCAGTACTTC
length: 17
V: TRBV7-6
D: TRBD2
size: NA
J: TRBJ2-7

CDR3: CASSKTGNYGYTF
DNA: TGTGCCAGTAGTAAGACAGGGAACTATGGCTACACCTTC
length: 13
V: TRBV19
D: TRBD1
size: NA
J: TRBJ1-2

CDR3: CASSPGTLGETQYF
DNA: TGTGCCAGCTCACCAGGGACTCTTGGAGAGACCCAGTACTTC
length: 14
V: TRBV18
D: NA
size: NA
J: TRBJ2-5

CDR3: CASSPLGQNYGYTF
DNA: TGTGCCAGCAGCCCCCTCGGACAGAACTATGGCTACACCTTC
length: 14
V: TRBV9
D: NA
size: NA
J: TRBJ1-2

CDR3: CATSDLPSGPYNEQFF
DNA: TGTGCCACCAGTGATTTGCCTAGCGGCCCCTACAATGAGCAGTTCTTC
length: 16
V: TRBV24-1
D: TRBD2
size: NA
J: TRBJ2-1

CDR3: CASRPTGTGRDEQYF
DNA: TGTGCCAGTAGGCCGACAGGGACGGGAAGGGACGAGCAGTACTTC
length: 15
V: TRBV19
D: TRBD1
size: NA
J: TRBJ2-7

CDR3: CASSQDGQTINTIYF
DNA: TGTGCCAGCAGCCAAGATGGGCAGACAATAAACACCATATATTTT
length: 15
V: TRBV4-2
D: NA
size: NA
J: TRBJ1-3

CDR3: CASSLGLGLAFQETQYF
DNA: TGTGCCAGCAGCTTAGGCCTTGGACTAGCGTTCCAAGAGACCCAGTACTTC
length: 17
V: TRBV11-2
D: TRBD2
size: few
J: TRBJ2-5

CDR3: CASSIIGTANTDTQYF
DNA: TGTGCCAGTAGTATCATTGGGACAGCTAACACAGATACGCAGTATTTT
length: 16
V: TRBV19
D: TRBD1
size: NA
J: TRBJ2-3

CDR3: CASSLSGRHQETQYF
DNA: TGTGCCAGCAGCTTAAGCGGGAGACACCAAGAGACCCAGTACTTC
length: 15
V: TRBV5-4
D: TRBD2
size: NA
J: TRBJ2-5

CDR3: CAWGTEAYNEQFF
DNA: TGTGCCTGGGGGACGGAGGCCTACAATGAGCAGTTCTTC
length: 13
V: TRBV30
D: NA
size: NA
J: TRBJ2-1

CDR3: CASSHGVMSPDRAYEQYF
DNA: TGCGCCAGCAGCCACGGGGTTATGAGTCCCGATAGGGCCTACGAGCAGTACTTC
length: 18
V: TRBV4-1
D: NA
size: NA
J: TRBJ2-7